Listed here are 2 T cell receptor beta chains from one sample, sequenced in a study of HIV-infected children after antiretroviral therapy interruption. The TCR library was built from RNA with a 3' RACE protocol and unique molecular identifiers. TCRdb itself ran the 3' RACE reads through MiXCR, one entry per CDR3 protein. The sample includes about 89,000 distinct CDR3 sequences, less than 7% of them seen just once. The treatment denotes: PENTA 11 planned treatment interruption arm or continuous ART arm. The specimen was CD45RA+ CD4+ T cells from PBMCs, pooled from several time points, collected from a donor given antiretroviral therapy, either interrupted or continuous. Subset: naive CD4+ CD45RA+ CD45RO- T cells. Receptors were obtained from a pool of human donors with HIV.

This clonotype was seen many times. The rearrangement links TRBV12-5 to TRBJ1-1, with TRBD1 matching 10 bases. CDR3 length equals 14 residues. Germline loops: CDR1 LGHNT, CDR2 FRNRAP. Trimming at V came to 4 bases and at J to 10 bases, leaving 9 bases not matched to a gene. The CDR3 protein is CASGSGTGVRGAFF. DNA of the CDR3: TGTGCTAGTGGTTCAGGGACAGGGGTGAGAGGAGCTTTCTTT.

This clonotype was recorded a few times. The V and J genes are TRBV24-1 and TRBJ2-7; 7 nucleotides line up with TRBD1. The V and J ends lost 9 bases and 3 bases, in that order; junction bases with no gene match: 7. Germline loops: CDR1 KGHDR, CDR2 SFDVKD. This CDR3 is 13 amino acids long. The CDR3 bases are TGTGCCACCCCGGACAGGAGACACTACGAGCAGTACTTC. Translation: CATPDRRHYEQYF.